Listed here is a single T cell receptor (beta chain). Its specificity is unknown. These data are taken from a study of OX40 agonist ivuxolimab in advanced cancers. For the study at large: Dosing consisted of intravenous ivuxolimab at 0.01 to 10 mg/kg every 2 weeks. Mean age about 60 years, range about 20 to 85; 82.7% male. Study-wide findings and caveats: Antigen specificity was not determined for the expanded peripheral T cells.

Sequencing was performed with immunoSEQ multiplex PCR; in TCRdb, only in-frame clones are kept and a portion is missing. The sample yields about 20,000 clones, about 80% seen once. At baseline, cycle 4 day 1, and cycle 7 day 1, blood was sampled. Germline V gene sequence: CDR1 SGHRS, CDR2 YFSETQ. The CDR3 extends over 15 amino acids. V was cut by 0 bases and J by 5 bases, with 14 bases left in between. The sequences come from CD4+ or CD8+ T cells sorted from blood, collected in a trial of the OX40 agonist ivuxolimab. This TCR derives from an adult with an advanced solid tumor such as melanoma, head and neck, liver or kidney cancer. V and J are TRBV5-1 and TRBJ1-1; perhaps TRBD1 as D (5 bases). The CDR3, as DNA: TGCGCCAGCAGCTTGGACGGCTACCCAGGGACTGAAGCTTTCTTT. It yields the protein CASSLDGYPGTEAFF.